This T cell receptor beta chain was captured in a study of blood T cell repertoires in COVID-19. Study summary: T cells, B-cell-depleted T cells, or PBMCs supplied cDNA or gDNA.

The CDR3 has 13 amino acids. CDR1 and CDR2 from the germline V gene are MNHEY and SVGAGI. V was shortened by 5 bases and J by 6 bases, with 11 bases between the two germline ends. Source study methods: By means of reference gene primer amplification, nucleated cell counts were estimated. Repertoires were generated with immunoSEQ multiplex PCR, while TCRdb's copy carries only in-frame clones and drops some. Clonal size and the V and J genes are those of that table, whereas D and trimming came from the DNA. The sample yields roughly 250,000 clones, over 80% seen once. Enrolled through a virtual design, the participants were between roughly 18 and 95 years of age and came from about two dozen US areas. Assignment of participants to cohorts was predicated upon participant-reported clinical history.

This sequence joins TRBV6-5 and TRBJ2-1; perhaps TRBD1 as D (5 bases). Sequenced: PBMCs or T cells enriched from blood (not recorded which). The source of this sequence is a woman aged 25 to 39 with acute COVID-19. For the CDR3, the DNA is TGTGCCAGCAGTCCCAGGGTAGGCAATGAGCAGTTCTTC. This codes for CASSPRVGNEQFF.